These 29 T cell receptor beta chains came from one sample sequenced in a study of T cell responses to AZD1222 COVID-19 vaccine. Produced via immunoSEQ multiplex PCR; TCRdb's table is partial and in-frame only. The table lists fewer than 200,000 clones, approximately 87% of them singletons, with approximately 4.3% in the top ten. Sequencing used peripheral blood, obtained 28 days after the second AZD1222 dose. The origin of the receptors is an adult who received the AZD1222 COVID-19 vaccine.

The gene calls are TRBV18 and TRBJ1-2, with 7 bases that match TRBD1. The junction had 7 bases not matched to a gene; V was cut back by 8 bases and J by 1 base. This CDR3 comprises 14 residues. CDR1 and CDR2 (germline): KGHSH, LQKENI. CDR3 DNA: TGTGCCAGCACAGGGGCCAGCATTAACTATGGCTACACCTTC. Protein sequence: CASTGASINYGYTF. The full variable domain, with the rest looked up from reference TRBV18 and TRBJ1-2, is NAGVMQNPRHLVRRRGQEARLRCSPMKGHSHVYWYRQLPEEGLKFMVYLQKENIIDESGMPKERFSAEFPKEGPSILRIQQVVRGDSAAYFCASTGASINYGYTFGSGTRLTVV.

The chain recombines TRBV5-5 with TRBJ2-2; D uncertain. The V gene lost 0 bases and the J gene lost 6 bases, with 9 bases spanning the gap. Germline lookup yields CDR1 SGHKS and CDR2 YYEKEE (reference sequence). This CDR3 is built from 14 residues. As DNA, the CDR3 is TGTGCCAGCAGCTTGGGTTCTGGGGCCGGGGAGCTGTTTTTT. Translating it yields CASSLGSGAGELFF.

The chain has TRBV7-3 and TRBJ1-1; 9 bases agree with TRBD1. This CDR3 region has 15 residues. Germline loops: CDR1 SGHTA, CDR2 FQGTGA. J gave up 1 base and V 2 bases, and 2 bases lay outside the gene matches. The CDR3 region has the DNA TGTGCCAGCAGCTTATTGGGACAGGGGAACACTGAAGCTTTCTTT. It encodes CASSLLGQGNTEAFF.

The CDR3 sequence: CASRASGTEGNTIYF. In DNA form, the CDR3 reads TGTGCCAGTAGAGCCTCCGGGACAGAGGGAAACACCATATATTTT. This chain joins TRBV2 and TRBJ1-3; 7 bases are a match to TRBD1. This CDR3 comprises 15 residues. V trimming: 9 bases; J trimming: 4 bases; junction bases outside the gene matches: 12. Germline assignment: CDR1 SNHLY and CDR2 FYNNEI. Complete variable domain (other parts from reference TRBV2 and TRBJ1-3): EPEVTQTPSHQVTQMGQEVILRCVPISNHLYFYWYRQILGQKVEFLVSFYNNEISEKSEIFDDQFSVERPDGSNFTLKIRSTKLEDSAMYFCASRASGTEGNTIYFGEGSWLTVV.

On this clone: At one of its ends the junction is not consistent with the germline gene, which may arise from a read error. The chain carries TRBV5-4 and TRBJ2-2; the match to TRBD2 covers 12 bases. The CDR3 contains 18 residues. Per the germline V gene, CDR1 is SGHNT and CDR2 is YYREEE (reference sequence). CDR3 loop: CASNLVGLAGGSAGELFF. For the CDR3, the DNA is TGTGCCAGCAACTTGGTTGGGCTAGCGGGGGGGAGCGCCGGGGAGCTGTTTTTT. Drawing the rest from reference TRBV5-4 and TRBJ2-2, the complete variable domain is ETGVTQSPTHLIKTRGQQVTLRCSSQSGHNTVSWYQQALGQGPQFIFQYYREEENGRGNFPPRFSGLQFPNYSSELNVNALELDDSALYLCASNLVGLAGGSAGELFFGEGSRLTVL.

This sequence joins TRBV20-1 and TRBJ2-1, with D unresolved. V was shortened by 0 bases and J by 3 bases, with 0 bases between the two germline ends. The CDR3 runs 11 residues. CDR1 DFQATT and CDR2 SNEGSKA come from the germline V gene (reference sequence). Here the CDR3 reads CSARDYNEQFF. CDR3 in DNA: TGCAGTGCTAGAGACTACAATGAGCAGTTCTTC.

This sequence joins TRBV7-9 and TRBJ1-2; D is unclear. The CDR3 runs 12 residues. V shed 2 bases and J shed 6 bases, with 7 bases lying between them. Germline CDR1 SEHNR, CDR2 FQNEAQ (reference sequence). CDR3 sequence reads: CASSLNPDGYTF. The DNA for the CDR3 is TGTGCCAGCAGCTTAAATCCTGATGGCTACACCTTC.

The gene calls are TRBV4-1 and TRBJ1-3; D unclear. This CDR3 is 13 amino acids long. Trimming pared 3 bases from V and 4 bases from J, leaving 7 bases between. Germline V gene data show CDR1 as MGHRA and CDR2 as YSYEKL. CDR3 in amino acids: CASSQVGGNTIYF. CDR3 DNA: TGCGCCAGCAGCCAGGTCGGCGGAAACACCATATATTTT.

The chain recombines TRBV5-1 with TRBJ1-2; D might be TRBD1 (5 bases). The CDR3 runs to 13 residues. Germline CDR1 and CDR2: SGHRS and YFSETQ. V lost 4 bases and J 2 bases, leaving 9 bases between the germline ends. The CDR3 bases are TGCGCCAGCAGCGTCAGGGACAACTATGGCTACACCTTC. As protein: CASSVRDNYGYTF.

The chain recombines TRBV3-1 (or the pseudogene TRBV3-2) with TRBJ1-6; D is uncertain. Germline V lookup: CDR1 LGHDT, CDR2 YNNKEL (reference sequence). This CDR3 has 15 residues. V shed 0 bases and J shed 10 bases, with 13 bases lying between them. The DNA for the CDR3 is TGTGCCAGCAGCCAAGAAGGGAACTCCGAATCACCCCTCCACTTT. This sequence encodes CASSQEGNSESPLHF.

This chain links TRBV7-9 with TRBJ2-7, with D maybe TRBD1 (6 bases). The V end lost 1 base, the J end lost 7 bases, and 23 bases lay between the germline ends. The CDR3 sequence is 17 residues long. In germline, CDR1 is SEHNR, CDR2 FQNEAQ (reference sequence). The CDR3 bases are TGTGCCAGCAGCTTAGGGTTTTTTGGGACAACAACCCGAGAGCAGTACTTC. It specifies CASSLGFFGTTTREQYF.

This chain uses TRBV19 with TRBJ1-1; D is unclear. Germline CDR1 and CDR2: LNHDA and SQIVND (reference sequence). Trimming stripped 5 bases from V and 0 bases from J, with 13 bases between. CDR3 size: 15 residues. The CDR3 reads CASSRRELMNTEAFF. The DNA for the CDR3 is TGTGCCAGTAGTCGGAGAGAACTCATGAACACTGAAGCTTTCTTT.

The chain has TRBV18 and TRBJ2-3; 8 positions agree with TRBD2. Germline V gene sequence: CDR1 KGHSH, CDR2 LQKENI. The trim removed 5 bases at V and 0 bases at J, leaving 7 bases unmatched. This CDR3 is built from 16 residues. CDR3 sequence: CASSTVASGSTDTQYF. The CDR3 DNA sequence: TGTGCCAGCTCAACCGTTGCTAGCGGGAGCACAGATACGCAGTATTTT.

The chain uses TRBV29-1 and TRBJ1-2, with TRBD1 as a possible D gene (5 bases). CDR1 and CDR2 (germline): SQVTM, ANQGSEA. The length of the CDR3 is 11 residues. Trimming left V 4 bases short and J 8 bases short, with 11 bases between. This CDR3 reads CSVGGTEGYTF. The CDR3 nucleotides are TGCAGCGTTGGCGGGACGGAGGGCTACACCTTC.

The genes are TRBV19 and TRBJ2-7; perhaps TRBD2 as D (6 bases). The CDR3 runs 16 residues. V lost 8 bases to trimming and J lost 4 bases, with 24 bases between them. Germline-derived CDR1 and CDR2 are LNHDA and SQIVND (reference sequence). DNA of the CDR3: TGTGCCAGTTCGAACCGTGGAGGGGCAAGTAAATACGAGCAGTACTTC. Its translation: CASSNRGGASKYEQYF.

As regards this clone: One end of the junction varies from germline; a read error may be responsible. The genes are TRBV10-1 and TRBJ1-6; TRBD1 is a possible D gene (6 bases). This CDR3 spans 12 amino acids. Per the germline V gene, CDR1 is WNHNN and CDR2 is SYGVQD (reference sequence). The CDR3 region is CASRQGNAPLHF. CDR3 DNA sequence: TGCGCCAGCAGACAGGGTAATGCACCCCTCCACTTT.

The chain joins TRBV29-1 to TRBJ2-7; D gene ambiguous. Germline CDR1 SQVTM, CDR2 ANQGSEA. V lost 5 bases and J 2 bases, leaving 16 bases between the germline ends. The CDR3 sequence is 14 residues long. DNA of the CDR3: TGCAGCGTTACTTCGGCTTCCCCTCCCTACGAGCAGTACTTC. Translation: CSVTSASPPYEQYF.

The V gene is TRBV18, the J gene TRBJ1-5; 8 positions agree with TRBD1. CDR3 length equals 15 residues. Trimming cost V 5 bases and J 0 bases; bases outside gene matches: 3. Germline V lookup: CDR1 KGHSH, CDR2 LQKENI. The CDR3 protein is CASSSGQVSNQPQHF. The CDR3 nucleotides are TGTGCCAGCTCATCGGGACAGGTTAGCAATCAGCCCCAGCATTTT.

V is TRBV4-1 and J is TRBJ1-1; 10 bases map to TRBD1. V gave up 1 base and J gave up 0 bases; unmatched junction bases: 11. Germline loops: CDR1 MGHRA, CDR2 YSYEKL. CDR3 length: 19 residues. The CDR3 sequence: CASSQAGTGVGWVNTEAFF. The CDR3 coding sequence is TGCGCCAGCAGCCAAGCAGGGACAGGGGTAGGATGGGTGAACACTGAAGCTTTCTTT.

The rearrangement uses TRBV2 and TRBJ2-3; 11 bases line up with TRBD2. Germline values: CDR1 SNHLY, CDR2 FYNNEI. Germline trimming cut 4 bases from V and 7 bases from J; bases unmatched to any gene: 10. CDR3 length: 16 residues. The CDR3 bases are TGTGCCAGCAGTGGGTCTAGCGGGGGGAGGGTATATACGCAGTATTTT. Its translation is CASSGSSGGRVYTQYF.

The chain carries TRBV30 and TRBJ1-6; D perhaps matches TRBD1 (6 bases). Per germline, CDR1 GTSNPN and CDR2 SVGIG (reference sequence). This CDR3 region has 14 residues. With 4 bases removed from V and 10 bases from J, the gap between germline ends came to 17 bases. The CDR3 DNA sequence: TGTGCCTGGACCTTAACAGGGTTGCGATCACCCCTCCACTTT. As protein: CAWTLTGLRSPLHF.

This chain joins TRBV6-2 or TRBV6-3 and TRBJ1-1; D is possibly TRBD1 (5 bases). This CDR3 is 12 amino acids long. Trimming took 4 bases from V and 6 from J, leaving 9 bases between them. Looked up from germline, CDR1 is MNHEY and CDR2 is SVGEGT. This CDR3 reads CASSSGVAEAFF. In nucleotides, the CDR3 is TGTGCCAGCAGTTCGGGGGTTGCTGAAGCTTTCTTT.

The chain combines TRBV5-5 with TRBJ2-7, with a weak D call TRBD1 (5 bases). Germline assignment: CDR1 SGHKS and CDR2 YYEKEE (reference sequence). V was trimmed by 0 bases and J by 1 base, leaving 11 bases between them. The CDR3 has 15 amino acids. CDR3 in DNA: TGTGCCAGCAGCTTGGCGGCAGGGAATTCCTACGAGCAGTACTTC. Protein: CASSLAAGNSYEQYF. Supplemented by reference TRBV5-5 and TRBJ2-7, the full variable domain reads DAGVTQSPTHLIKTRGQQVTLRCSPISGHKSVSWYQQVLGQGPQFIFQYYEKEERGRGNFPDRFSARQFPNYSSELNVNALLLGDSALYLCASSLAAGNSYEQYFGPGTRLTVT.

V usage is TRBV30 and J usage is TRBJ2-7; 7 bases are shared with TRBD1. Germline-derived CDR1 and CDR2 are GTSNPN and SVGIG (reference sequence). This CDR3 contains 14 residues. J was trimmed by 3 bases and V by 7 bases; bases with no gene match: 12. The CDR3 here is CASKRQGVNYEQYF. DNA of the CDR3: TGTGCCTCAAAGAGACAGGGTGTTAACTACGAGCAGTACTTC.

CDR3 nucleotide sequence: TGCGCCAGCAGTTCAAACCCTGGGGCCAACGTCCTGACTTTC. Protein sequence: CASSSNPGANVLTF. The gene calls are TRBV5-1 and TRBJ2-6; D not resolved. CDR3 length equals 14 residues. V was clipped by 5 bases and J by 2 bases, with 8 bases between them. Germline loops: CDR1 SGHRS, CDR2 YFSETQ.

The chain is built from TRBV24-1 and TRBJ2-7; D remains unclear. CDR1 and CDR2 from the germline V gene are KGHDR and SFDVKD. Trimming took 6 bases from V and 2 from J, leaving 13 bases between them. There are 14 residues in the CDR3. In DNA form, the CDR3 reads TGTGCCACCAGTCCCGGGTTGCCTCCCTACGAGCAGTACTTC. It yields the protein CATSPGLPPYEQYF.

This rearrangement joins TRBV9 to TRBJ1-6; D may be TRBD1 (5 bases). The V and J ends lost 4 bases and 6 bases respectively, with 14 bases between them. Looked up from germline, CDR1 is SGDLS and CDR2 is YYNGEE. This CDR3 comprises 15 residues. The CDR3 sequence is CASSLLGAGNSPLHF. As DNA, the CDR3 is TGTGCCAGCAGCCTCCTTGGGGCTGGTAATTCACCCCTCCACTTT. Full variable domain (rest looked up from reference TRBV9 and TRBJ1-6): DSGVTQTPKHLITATGQRVTLRCSPRSGDLSVYWYQQSLDQGLQFLIQYYNGEERAKGNILERFSAQQFPDLHSELNLSSLELGDSALYFCASSLLGAGNSPLHFGNGTRLTVT.

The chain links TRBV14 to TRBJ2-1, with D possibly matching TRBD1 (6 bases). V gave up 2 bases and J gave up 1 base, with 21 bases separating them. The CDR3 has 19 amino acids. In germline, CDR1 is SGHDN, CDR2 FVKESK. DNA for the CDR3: TGTGCCAGCAGCCAATATACAGGGATCCCCCTTGGGTCCTACAATGAGCAGTTCTTC. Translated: CASSQYTGIPLGSYNEQFF.

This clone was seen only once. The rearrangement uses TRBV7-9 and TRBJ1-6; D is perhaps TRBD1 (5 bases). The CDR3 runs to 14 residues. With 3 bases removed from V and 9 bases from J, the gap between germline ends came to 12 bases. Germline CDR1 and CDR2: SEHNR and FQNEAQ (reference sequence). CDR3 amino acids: CASSFGDHFSPLHF. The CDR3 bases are TGTGCCAGCAGCTTTGGGGACCATTTTTCACCCCTCCACTTT.